Sequencing of this T cell receptor (beta chain) was carried out in a study of blood T cells in healthy people across ages. Germline V gene sequence: CDR1 MNHNY, CDR2 SVGAGI (reference sequence). There are 13 residues in the CDR3. V lost 7 bases, J lost 0 bases, and 7 bases lay in between. Sample-barcoded 5' priming and a J-beta primer mix drove a second PCR of roughly 7 to 11 cycles. CDR3-containing paired-end reads numbered at least 2.5 million in each sample. Each CDR3 protein is one row after TCRdb ran MiXCR on the 5' RACE reads. Among approximately 850,000 distinct CDR3 sequences listed, around two fifths were seen once.

The chain carries TRBV6-6 and TRBJ1-5; D is unresolved. Sequencing used blood. This TCR was sampled from a man in his sixties in good health. CDR3 bases: TGTGCCAGCATGCGGACTAGCAATCAGCCCCAGCATTTT. Protein: CASMRTSNQPQHF.